These T cell receptor beta chains were read from a single sample in a study of blood T cells in healthy people across ages. TCRdb re-derived calls from the 5' RACE reads in MiXCR, one entry per CDR3 protein. Found here are around 2 million distinct CDR3 sequences, approximately 39% of them singletons; the top ten hold about 23%. The sample comprised blood. These receptors were obtained from a human donor in good health. The CDR3 runs from the conserved cysteine through the conserved F or W. D genes are given only for firm matches. For some rows the clone size is stated as once, few or many, or as a class when expanded; others skip it.

CDR3 DNA,CDR3 protein,V gene,D gene,J gene,clone size,CDR3 length
TGTGCCAGCAGCCCGACAGGGGGCGGGAATGAGCAGTTCTTC,CASSPTGGGNEQFF,TRBV12-3/TRBV12-4,TRBD1,TRBJ2-1,few,14
TGCGCCAGCAGCCAAAGTTATCAGGGTGAAGCTTTCTTT,CASSQSYQGEAFF,TRBV4-3,-,TRBJ1-1,-,13
-,CAVTQGAFSYGCTF,TRBV7-6,-,TRBJ1-2,few,14
TGCGCCAGCAGCCAAGTGATCAATCAGCCCCGGCATTTT,CASSQVINQPRHF,TRBV4-3,-,TRBJ1-5,-,13
TGTGCCAGCAGCGTGGGGACTCTCACCTACAATGAGCAGTTCTTC,CASSVGTLTYNEQFF,TRBV9,-,TRBJ2-1,-,15
TGCGCCAGCAGGGGTTGGGAAGAGACCCAGTACTTC,CASRGWEETQYF,TRBV10-2,-,TRBJ2-5,many,12
TGCAGTGCTAGAACCCTAGCTGGGCAGTTCTTC,CSARTLAGQFF,TRBV20-1,-,TRBJ2-1,-,11
TGCGCCAGCAGCAAGCCAGAGGCCCAGTACTTC,CASSKPEAQYF,TRBV5-1,-,TRBJ2-5,-,11
TGTGCCAGCAGCTTAGCGCGGGCAGGTAGCGGCGAGCAGTACTTC,CASSLARAGSGEQYF,TRBV11-1,-,TRBJ2-7,few,15
TGTGCCAGCAGCCAAGACTGGGCGGCCAAAAACATTCAGTACTTC,CASSQDWAAKNIQYF,TRBV3-1,-,TRBJ2-4,-,15
TGCGCCAGCAGCCAAGGAAGGACAGCTAATGAAAAACTGTTTTTT,CASSQGRTANEKLFF,TRBV4-1,-,TRBJ1-4,-,15
TGTGCCAGCAGCGTAGATAGCGCCCGAGAGACCCAGTACTTC,CASSVDSARETQYF,TRBV9,-,TRBJ2-5,few,14
TGTGCCAGCAAATCCTTTGTGATTAACACCGGGGAGCTGTTTTTT,CASKSFVINTGELFF,TRBV11-2,-,TRBJ2-2,-,15
TGCAGTGTCACGACAGGCTCGGGTACTGAAGCTTTCTTT,CSVTTGSGTEAFF,TRBV20-1,-,TRBJ1-1,few,13
TGTGCCAGCAGAAGGGGACAATTCTACGAGCAGTACTTC,CASRRGQFYEQYF,TRBV6-5,-,TRBJ2-7,-,13
TGCGCCAGCAGCGCTCTCGCGAACACCGGGGAGCTGTTTTTT,CASSALANTGELFF,TRBV5-1,-,TRBJ2-2,-,14
TGTGCCAGCAGGGACACCCAAGAGATAGATACGCAGTATTTT,CASRDTQEIDTQYF,TRBV7-9,-,TRBJ2-3,few,14
TGTGCCAGCAGTGGGGAAGCCAAAAACATTCAGTACTTC,CASSGEAKNIQYF,TRBV2,-,TRBJ2-4,few,13
TGCAGCGTTGAAGCGTCGTCAGGGATCTATGGCTACACCTTC,CSVEASSGIYGYTF,TRBV29-1,-,TRBJ1-2,-,14
TGCGCCAGCAGCCTTGGACAGCCAGGCTCCTACAATGAGCAGTTCTTC,CASSLGQPGSYNEQFF,TRBV5-1,-,TRBJ2-1,-,16
TGTGCCATCACTGACGAGTTATATTCACCCCTCCACTTT,CAITDELYSPLHF,TRBV10-3,-,TRBJ1-6,-,13
TGTGCCAGCAGCTTACGTGTCGGGGTAGGAGCGGAGACCCAGTACTTC,CASSLRVGVGAETQYF,TRBV7-2,-,TRBJ2-5,many,16
TGCAGTGCTAGAGTCGGGACTAGCGGCGGCAATGAGCAGTTCTTC,CSARVGTSGGNEQFF,TRBV20-1,TRBD2,TRBJ2-1,few,15
TGTGCCAGCAGACCAGGGGGCTCCACTGAAGCTTTCTTT,CASRPGGSTEAFF,TRBV12-3/TRBV12-4,TRBD1,TRBJ1-1,-,13
TGTGCCAGCAGTTCCTCCCTGAATAGCAGGAATGAGCAGTTCTTC,CASSSSLNSRNEQFF,TRBV6-5,-,TRBJ2-1,-,15